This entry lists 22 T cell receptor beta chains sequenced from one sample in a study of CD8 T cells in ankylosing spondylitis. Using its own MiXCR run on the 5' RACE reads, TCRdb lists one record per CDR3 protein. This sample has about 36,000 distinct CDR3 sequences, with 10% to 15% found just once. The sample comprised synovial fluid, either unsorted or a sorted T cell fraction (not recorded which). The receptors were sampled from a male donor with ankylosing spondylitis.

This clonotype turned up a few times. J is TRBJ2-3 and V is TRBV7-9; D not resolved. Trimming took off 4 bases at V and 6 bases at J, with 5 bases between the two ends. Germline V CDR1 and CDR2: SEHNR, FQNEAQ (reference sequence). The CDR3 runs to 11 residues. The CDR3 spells CASSSLDTQYF. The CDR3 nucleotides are TGTGCCAGCAGCTCCCTGGATACGCAGTATTTT.

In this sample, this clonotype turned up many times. The DNA for the CDR3 is TGTGCCAGCAGCGGCCGGGACGCAGCCTACGAGCAGTACTTC. This codes for CASSGRDAAYEQYF. The chain couples TRBV9 to TRBJ2-7; D possibly matches TRBD1 or TRBD2 (5 bases each). Germline CDR1 and CDR2: SGDLS and YYNGEE. Deletions cut 3 bases from V and 2 bases from J, with 12 bases between. The CDR3 covers 14 residues.

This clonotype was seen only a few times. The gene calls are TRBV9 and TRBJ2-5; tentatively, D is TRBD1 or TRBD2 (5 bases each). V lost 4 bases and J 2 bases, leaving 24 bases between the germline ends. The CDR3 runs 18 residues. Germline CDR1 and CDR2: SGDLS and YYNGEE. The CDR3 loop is CASSPRGDPDTWQETQYF. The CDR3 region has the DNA TGTGCCAGCAGCCCCCGAGGGGACCCGGACACTTGGCAAGAGACCCAGTACTTC.

CDR3 region: CASSRLSGNTGELFF. The CDR3 nucleotides are TGTGCCAGCAGCCGATTAAGCGGGAACACCGGGGAGCTGTTTTTT. The V and J genes are TRBV6-4 and TRBJ2-2, with TRBD2 as a possible D gene (5 bases). V was clipped by 6 bases and J by 1 base, with 12 bases between them. Germline V gene sequence: CDR1 MRHNA, CDR2 SNTAGT. This CDR3 is built from 15 residues.

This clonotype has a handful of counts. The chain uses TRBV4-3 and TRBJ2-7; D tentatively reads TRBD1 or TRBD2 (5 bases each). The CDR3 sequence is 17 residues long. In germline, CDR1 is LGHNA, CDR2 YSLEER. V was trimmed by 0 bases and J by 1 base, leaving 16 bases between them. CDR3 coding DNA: TGCGCCAGCAGCCAAGATTTGGGGACCCCGGCGTCCTACGAGCAGTACTTC. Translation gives CASSQDLGTPASYEQYF.

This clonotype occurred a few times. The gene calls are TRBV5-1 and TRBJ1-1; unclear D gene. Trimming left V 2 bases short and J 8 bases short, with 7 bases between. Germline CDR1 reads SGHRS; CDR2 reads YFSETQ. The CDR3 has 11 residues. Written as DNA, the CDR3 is TGCGCCAGCAGCTTTTTGGGAGAAGCTTTCTTT. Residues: CASSFLGEAFF.

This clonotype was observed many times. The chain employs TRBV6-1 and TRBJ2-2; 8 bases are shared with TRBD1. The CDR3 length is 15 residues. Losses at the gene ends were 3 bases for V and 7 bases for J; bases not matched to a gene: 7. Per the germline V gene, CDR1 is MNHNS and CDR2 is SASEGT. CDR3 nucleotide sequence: TGTGCCAGCAGTGATAAGGCAGGGGGCTACGGGGAGCTGTTTTTT. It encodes CASSDKAGGYGELFF.

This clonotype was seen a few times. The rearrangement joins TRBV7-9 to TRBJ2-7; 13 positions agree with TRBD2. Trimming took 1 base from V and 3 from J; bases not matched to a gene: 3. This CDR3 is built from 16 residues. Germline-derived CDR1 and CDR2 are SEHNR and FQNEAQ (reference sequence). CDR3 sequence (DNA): TGTGCCAGCAGCTTAGACCGGACTAGCGGGAGCTACGAGCAGTACTTC. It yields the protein CASSLDRTSGSYEQYF.

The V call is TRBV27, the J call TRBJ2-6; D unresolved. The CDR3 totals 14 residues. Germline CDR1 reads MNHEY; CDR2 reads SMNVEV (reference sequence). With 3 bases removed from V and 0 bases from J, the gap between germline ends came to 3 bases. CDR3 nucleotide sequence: TGTGCCAGCAGTTTCCTCTCTGGGGCCAACGTCCTGACTTTC. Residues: CASSFLSGANVLTF.

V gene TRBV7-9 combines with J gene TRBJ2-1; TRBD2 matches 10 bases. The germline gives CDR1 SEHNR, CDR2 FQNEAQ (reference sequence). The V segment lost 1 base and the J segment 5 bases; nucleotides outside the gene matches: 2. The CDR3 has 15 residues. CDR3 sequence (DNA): TGTGCCAGCAGCTTAGTTACTAGCGGGGACAATGAGCAGTTCTTC. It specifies CASSLVTSGDNEQFF. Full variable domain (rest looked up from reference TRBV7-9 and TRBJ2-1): DTGVSQNPRHKITKRGQNVTFRCDPISEHNRLYWYRQTLGQGPEFLTYFQNEAQLEKSRLLSDRFSAERPKGSFSTLEIQRTEQGDSAMYLCASSLVTSGDNEQFFGPGTRLTVL.

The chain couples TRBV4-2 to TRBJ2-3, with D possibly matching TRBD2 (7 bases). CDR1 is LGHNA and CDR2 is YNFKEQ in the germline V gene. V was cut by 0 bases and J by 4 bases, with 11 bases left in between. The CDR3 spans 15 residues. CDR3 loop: CASSQEGGAADTQYF. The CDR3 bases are TGTGCCAGCAGCCAAGAAGGGGGGGCGGCAGATACGCAGTATTTT.

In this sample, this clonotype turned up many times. The CDR3 is CASSWTGFTGELFF. The CDR3 DNA sequence: TGTGCCAGCAGTTGGACAGGCTTCACCGGGGAGCTGTTTTTT. The chain has TRBV28 and TRBJ2-2; 7 bases align to TRBD1. Germline loops: CDR1 MDHEN, CDR2 SYDVKM. This CDR3 is built from 14 residues. The trim removed 4 bases at V and 4 bases at J, leaving 3 bases unmatched.

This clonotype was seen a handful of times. The CDR3 DNA follows: TGTGCCAGCAGCCAAGAACCGCCCACAGGTTACTACGAGCAGTACTTC. Amino acid sequence: CASSQEPPTGYYEQYF. This chain links TRBV4-2 with TRBJ2-7; D perhaps matches TRBD1 (5 bases). The CDR3 loop spans 16 amino acids. Germline CDR1 is LGHNA and CDR2 is YNFKEQ. The germline V and J ends were trimmed by 0 bases and 3 bases, with 15 bases remaining between them.

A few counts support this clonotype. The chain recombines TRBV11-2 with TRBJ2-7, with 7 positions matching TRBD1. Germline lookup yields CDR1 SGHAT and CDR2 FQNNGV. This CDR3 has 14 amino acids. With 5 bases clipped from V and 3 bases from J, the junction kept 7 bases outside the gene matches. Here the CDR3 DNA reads TGTGCCAGCAGCCACCAAGACAGGGTCTACGAGCAGTACTTC. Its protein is CASSHQDRVYEQYF.

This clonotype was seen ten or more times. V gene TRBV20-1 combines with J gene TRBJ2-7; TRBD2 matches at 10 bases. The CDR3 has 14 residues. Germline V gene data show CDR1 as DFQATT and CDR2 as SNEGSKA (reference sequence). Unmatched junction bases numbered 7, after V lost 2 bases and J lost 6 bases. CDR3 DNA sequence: TGCAGTGCTAGACTAGCGGGAGAAGCGGGCGAGCAGTACTTC. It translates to CSARLAGEAGEQYF.

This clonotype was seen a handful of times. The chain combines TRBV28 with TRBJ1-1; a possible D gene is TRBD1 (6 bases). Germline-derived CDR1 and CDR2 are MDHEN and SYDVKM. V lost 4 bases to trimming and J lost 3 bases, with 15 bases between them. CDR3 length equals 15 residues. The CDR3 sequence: CASSSSKEGDTEAFF. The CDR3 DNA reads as TGTGCCAGCAGTTCGTCAAAGGAGGGGGACACTGAAGCTTTCTTT.

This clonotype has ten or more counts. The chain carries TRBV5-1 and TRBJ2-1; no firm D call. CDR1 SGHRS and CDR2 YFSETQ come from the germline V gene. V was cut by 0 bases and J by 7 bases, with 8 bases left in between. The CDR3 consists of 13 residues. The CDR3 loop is CASSLDSWNEQFF. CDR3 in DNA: TGCGCCAGCAGCTTGGACAGTTGGAATGAGCAGTTCTTC.

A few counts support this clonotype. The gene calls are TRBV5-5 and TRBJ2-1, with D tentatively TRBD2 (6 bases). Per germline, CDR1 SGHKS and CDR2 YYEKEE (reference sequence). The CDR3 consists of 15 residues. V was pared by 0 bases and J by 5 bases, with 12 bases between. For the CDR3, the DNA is TGTGCCAGCAGCTTGGTGGCGGGGCAGGACAATGAGCAGTTCTTC. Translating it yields CASSLVAGQDNEQFF.

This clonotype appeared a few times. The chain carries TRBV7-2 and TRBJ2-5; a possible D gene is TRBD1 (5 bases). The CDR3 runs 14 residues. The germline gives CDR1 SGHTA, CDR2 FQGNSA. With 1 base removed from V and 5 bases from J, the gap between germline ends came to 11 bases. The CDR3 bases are TGTGCCAGCAGCTTAGACCTAGGGGTGGAGACCCAGTACTTC. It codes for CASSLDLGVETQYF.

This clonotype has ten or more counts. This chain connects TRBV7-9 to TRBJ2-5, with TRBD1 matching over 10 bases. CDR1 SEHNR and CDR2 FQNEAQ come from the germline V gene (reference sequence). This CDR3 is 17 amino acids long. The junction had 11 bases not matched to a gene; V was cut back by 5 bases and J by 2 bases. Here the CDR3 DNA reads TGTGCCAGCAGCACCACGGACTGGACAGGGGGTCAAGAGACCCAGTACTTC. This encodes CASSTTDWTGGQETQYF.

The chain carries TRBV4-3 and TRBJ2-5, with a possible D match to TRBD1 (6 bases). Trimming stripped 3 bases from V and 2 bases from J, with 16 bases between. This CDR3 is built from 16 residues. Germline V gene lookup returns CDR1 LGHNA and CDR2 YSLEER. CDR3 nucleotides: TGCGCCAGCAGCCACTCCTCCGGGACACAACAAGAGACCCAGTACTTC. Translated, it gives CASSHSSGTQQETQYF.

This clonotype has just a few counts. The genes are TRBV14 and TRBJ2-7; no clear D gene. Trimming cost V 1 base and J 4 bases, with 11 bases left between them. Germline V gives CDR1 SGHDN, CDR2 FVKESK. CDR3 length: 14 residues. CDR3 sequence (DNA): TGTGCCAGCAGCCAAGGCTCACCCCCTTACGAGCAGTACTTC. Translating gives CASSQGSPPYEQYF.